This T cell receptor (beta chain) was identified in a study of blood T cell repertoires in COVID-19. This CDR3 region has 14 residues. The germline V gene encodes CDR1 SGHRS and CDR2 YFSETQ. Between the trimmed V and J ends, which lost 2 bases and 4 bases, there was a span of 12 bases. The repertoire was sequenced with immunoSEQ multiplex PCR; TCRdb's copy has only in-frame clones and lacks some. Here the sample spans approximately 75,000 clones, roughly 85% being singletons. The sample consisted of peripheral blood. The clonotype originates from a woman of 80 years or more with acute or convalescent COVID-19. The chain employs TRBV5-1 and TRBJ2-5; no reliable D call. CDR3 nucleotide sequence: TGCGCCAGCAGCTTCTTTGGTGGCCCAGAGACCCAGTACTTC. It yields the protein CASSFFGGPETQYF.